Described below is a single T cell receptor (beta chain) sequence and its context. This entry belongs to a study of blood T cell repertoires in COVID-19. Study-level information: T cells, B-cell-depleted T cells, or PBMCs supplied cDNA or gDNA.

CDR3 length: 15 residues. V gave up 4 bases and J gave up 3 bases; unmatched junction bases: 6. Germline values: CDR1 MGHDK, CDR2 SYGVNS. Study processing details: Scientists estimated how many nucleated cells there were by amplifying reference gene primers. TCRdb keeps only in-frame clones here, not all; method: immunoSEQ multiplex PCR. The V and J calls and the clone size are those of that table, but D and trimming were determined from the DNA. The sample holds fewer than 250,000 clones, roughly 83% seen once. Sequencing was performed on PBMCs or T cells enriched from blood (not recorded which). This sequence originates from a woman in her thirties who had recovered from COVID-19. This sequence joins TRBV25-1 and TRBJ1-5; 7 bases fit TRBD1. In DNA form, the CDR3 reads TGTGCCAGCAGTGCACCGGGGACAGTCAATCAGCCCCAGCATTTT. It is translated as CASSAPGTVNQPQHF.